These 20 T cell receptor beta chains came from one sample sequenced in a study of T cell responses to AZD1222 COVID-19 vaccine. Assay: immunoSEQ multiplex PCR; the TCRdb copy retains only in-frame clones and omits some. The profile shows about 96,000 clones, 80% to 90% of them singletons. Sequences were derived from peripheral blood, sampled on day 0 of AZD1222 vaccination. Receptor source: an adult in good health.

The chain couples TRBV2 to TRBJ2-1; weak D call: TRBD2 (6 bases). The CDR3 loop spans 15 amino acids. Germline-derived CDR1 and CDR2 are SNHLY and FYNNEI. V lost 6 bases, J lost 0 bases, and 12 bases lay in between. The CDR3 sequence: CASRLDGSSYNEQFF. For the CDR3, the DNA is TGTGCCAGCAGACTTGACGGGAGCTCCTACAATGAGCAGTTCTTC. Using reference TRBV2 and TRBJ2-1 for the parts outside the CDR3, the full variable domain is EPEVTQTPSHQVTQMGQEVILRCVPISNHLYFYWYRQILGQKVEFLVSFYNNEISEKSEIFDDQFSVERPDGSNFTLKIRSTKLEDSAMYFCASRLDGSSYNEQFFGPGTRLTVL.

The rearrangement joins TRBV6-5 to TRBJ1-1; 7 nucleotides match TRBD1. This CDR3 has 13 residues. Germline V lookup: CDR1 MNHEY, CDR2 SVGAGI. V was pared by 10 bases and J by 3 bases, with 8 bases of the junction left unmatched. The CDR3 loop is CATQEGADTEAFF. The CDR3 DNA is TGTGCCACTCAAGAGGGGGCCGACACTGAAGCTTTCTTT.

The V and J genes are TRBV7-2 and TRBJ2-2; no clear D. The CDR3 runs 15 residues. The germline V gene encodes CDR1 SGHTA and CDR2 FQGNSA. V gave up 1 base and J gave up 8 bases, with 14 bases separating them. In nucleotides, the CDR3 is TGTGCCAGCAGCTTAGACGGGCCTAGGTTAGGGGAGCTGTTTTTT. Its protein product is CASSLDGPRLGELFF.

The chain is built from TRBV5-1 and TRBJ1-2, with D uncertain. Per the germline V gene, CDR1 is SGHRS and CDR2 is YFSETQ. Trimming removed 0 bases from V and 0 bases from J, with 9 bases in between. The CDR3 runs to 15 residues. The CDR3 DNA sequence: TGCGCCAGCAGCTTGGGGCCGAGTGCTAACTATGGCTACACCTTC. This encodes CASSLGPSANYGYTF.

The J gene is TRBJ2-1, the V gene TRBV3-1 (or the pseudogene TRBV3-2); 7 nucleotides line up with TRBD1. Germline V CDR1 and CDR2: LGHDT, YNNKEL (reference sequence). This CDR3 region has 16 residues. The ends lost 0 bases at V and 7 bases at J; junction bases unmatched: 9. This CDR3 is CASSQDPRQGRNEQFF. For the CDR3, the DNA is TGTGCCAGCAGCCAAGATCCCAGACAGGGAAGGAATGAGCAGTTCTTC.

This chain joins TRBV9 and TRBJ1-2; 8 nucleotides align to TRBD1. Trimming at V came to 4 bases and at J to 8 bases, leaving 13 bases not matched to a gene. Looked up from germline, CDR1 is SGDLS and CDR2 is YYNGEE. The CDR3 is 15 residues long. The CDR3 is CASSIRDQGARGYTF. Here the CDR3 DNA reads TGTGCCAGCAGCATCAGAGACCAGGGGGCTCGGGGCTACACCTTC.

The gene calls are TRBV18 and TRBJ2-5; D remains unclear. Trimming took off 6 bases at V and 3 bases at J, with 5 bases between the two ends. Germline CDR1 and CDR2: KGHSH and LQKENI. The CDR3 covers 11 residues. The CDR3 DNA sequence: TGTGCCAGCTCGCCAAAAGAGACCCAGTACTTC. Its protein product is CASSPKETQYF.

The chain links TRBV24-1 to TRBJ1-2, with D unclear. Trimming cost V 1 base and J 4 bases, with 9 bases left between them. Germline V gene data show CDR1 as KGHDR and CDR2 as SFDVKD. This CDR3 region has 14 residues. The DNA for the CDR3 is TGTGCCACCAGTGATTTCGACCGGGCCTATGGCTACACCTTC. Translated, it gives CATSDFDRAYGYTF.

V usage is TRBV18 and J usage is TRBJ2-2; 7 bases fit TRBD1. Germline loops: CDR1 KGHSH, CDR2 LQKENI. After removal of 0 bases from V and 6 bases from J, the junction contained 7 bases not matched to a gene. The CDR3 has 16 residues. The CDR3: CASSPPRGQKAGELFF. The CDR3 DNA reads as TGTGCCAGCTCACCACCAAGGGGGCAGAAGGCCGGGGAGCTGTTTTTT.

The chain has TRBV5-1 and TRBJ1-4, with a tentative D call TRBD1 (5 bases). The V and J ends lost 4 bases and 8 bases respectively, with 18 bases between them. CDR1 and CDR2 (germline): SGHRS, YFSETQ. The CDR3 is 15 amino acids. CDR3 region: CASSLAGALREKLFF. The CDR3 DNA is TGCGCCAGCAGCCTGGCCGGGGCCCTTCGGGAAAAACTGTTTTTT.

This clone appeared a single time. One end of the junction does not line up with germline, which may come from a read error. The chain couples TRBV7-7 to TRBJ2-5; 11 positions agree with TRBD2. Germline V lookup: CDR1 SSHAT, CDR2 FNYEAQ (reference sequence). CDR3 length: 16 residues. As DNA, the CDR3 is TGTGCTAGCAGCTTTAACCTAGCGGGGGGAGGTGAGACCCAGTACTTC. Translated: CASSFNLAGGGETQYF.

This clone was picked up a small number of times. The V and J genes are TRBV5-6 and TRBJ2-5, with D perhaps matching TRBD2 (5 bases). The germline V gene encodes CDR1 SGHDT and CDR2 YYEEEE. The V gene lost 1 base and the J gene lost 5 bases, with 15 bases spanning the gap. This CDR3 has 15 amino acids. This CDR3 reads CASSLRPPWEETQYF. The DNA for the CDR3 is TGTGCCAGCAGCTTGCGGCCGCCCTGGGAGGAGACCCAGTACTTC.

This clone was found once. The chain is built from TRBV11-3 and TRBJ2-3; D gene uncertain. CDR1 is SGHNT, CDR2 YENEEA, per germline. The CDR3 length is 19 residues. V lost 0 bases and J lost 0, with 19 bases in between. This chain's CDR3 is CASSLDATSYFYSTDTQYF. The CDR3 DNA is TGTGCCAGCAGCTTAGACGCGACCTCTTACTTTTACAGCACAGATACGCAGTATTTT.

J is TRBJ2-7 and V is TRBV9, with 9 bases fitting TRBD1. Germline lookup yields CDR1 SGDLS and CDR2 YYNGEE. Unmatched junction bases numbered 11, after V lost 4 bases and J lost 6 bases. The CDR3 contains 15 residues. Here the CDR3 DNA reads TGTGCCAGCAGCCTGGGACAGGGAGGGAGGGGCGAGCAGTACTTC. Translating it yields CASSLGQGGRGEQYF.

The chain employs TRBV3-1 (or the pseudogene TRBV3-2) and TRBJ2-3; a possible D gene is TRBD2 (7 bases). Deletions cut 3 bases from V and 4 bases from J, with 8 bases between. Germline CDR1 reads LGHDT; CDR2 reads YNNKEL (reference sequence). The CDR3 sequence is 13 residues long. CDR3 protein: CASSQRGPDTQYF. CDR3 in DNA: TGTGCCAGCAGCCAGCGGGGGCCAGATACGCAGTATTTT.

This clone has just a few counts. The chain has TRBV5-6 and TRBJ2-3; D unresolved. Trimming removed 0 bases at V and 5 bases at J, with 4 bases between. The CDR3 runs 12 residues. Germline lookup yields CDR1 SGHDT and CDR2 YYEEEE. The CDR3 here is CASSLELDTQYF. In DNA form, the CDR3 reads TGTGCCAGCAGCTTGGAGCTAGATACGCAGTATTTT.

The chain carries TRBV6-4 and TRBJ2-7; 7 positions match TRBD1. V lost 5 bases to trimming and J lost 0 bases; unmatched junction nucleotides: 10. Germline-derived CDR1 and CDR2 are MRHNA and SNTAGT. The CDR3 contains 16 residues. The CDR3 loop is CASSFLDRSSSYEQYF. CDR3 bases: TGTGCCAGCAGTTTCCTGGACAGGTCGAGCTCCTACGAGCAGTACTTC.

The chain joins TRBV9 to TRBJ1-1, with no clear D. This CDR3 has 13 residues. With 4 bases removed from V and 1 base from J, the gap between germline ends came to 8 bases. Germline loops: CDR1 SGDLS, CDR2 YYNGEE. CDR3 loop: CASSPWGNTEAFF. The CDR3 DNA is TGTGCCAGCAGCCCATGGGGGAACACTGAAGCTTTCTTT.

The chain carries TRBV4-2 and TRBJ1-5, with D possibly being TRBD1 (6 bases). The CDR3 runs to 17 residues. V lost 3 bases, J lost 7 bases, and 22 bases lay in between. Germline V gene lookup returns CDR1 LGHNA and CDR2 YNFKEQ. CDR3 nucleotides: TGTGCCAGCAGCCATGTTGGGGAGGGGGGTGAAAGGCAGCCCCAGCATTTT. This translates into CASSHVGEGGERQPQHF.

Comments on this clone: Mismatch with germline at one junction end may stem from a read error. The rearrangement joins TRBV18 to TRBJ1-1; D possibly corresponds to TRBD1 (6 bases). CDR1 and CDR2 from the germline V gene are KGHSH and LQKENI. The CDR3 extends over 14 amino acids. The CDR3 sequence: CASSPQQGESEAFF. The CDR3 coding sequence is TGTGCCAGCTCCCCACAACAGGGAGAGTCTGAAGCTTTCTTT.